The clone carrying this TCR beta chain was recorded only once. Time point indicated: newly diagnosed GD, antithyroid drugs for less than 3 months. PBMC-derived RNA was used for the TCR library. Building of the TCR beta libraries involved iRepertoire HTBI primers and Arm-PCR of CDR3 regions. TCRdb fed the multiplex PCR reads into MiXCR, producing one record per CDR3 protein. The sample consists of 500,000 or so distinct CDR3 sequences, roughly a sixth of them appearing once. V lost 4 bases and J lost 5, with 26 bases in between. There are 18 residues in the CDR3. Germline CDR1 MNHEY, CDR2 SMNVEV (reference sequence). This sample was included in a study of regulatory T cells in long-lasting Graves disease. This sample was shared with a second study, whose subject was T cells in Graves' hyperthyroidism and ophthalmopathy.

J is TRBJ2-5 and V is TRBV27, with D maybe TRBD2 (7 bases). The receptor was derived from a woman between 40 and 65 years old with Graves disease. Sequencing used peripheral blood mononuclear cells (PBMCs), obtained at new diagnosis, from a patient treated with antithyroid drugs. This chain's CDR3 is CASSSLNWGLGGRETQYF. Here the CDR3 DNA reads TGTGCCAGCAGTTCCTTAAATTGGGGGCTGGGGGGGCGGGAGACCCAGTACTTC.